These 23 T cell receptor beta chains share one sample of origin, sequenced in a study of OX40 agonist ivuxolimab in advanced cancers. Only in-frame clones appear in the TCRdb table, and some are missing; sequencing was by immunoSEQ multiplex PCR. Here the sample spans over 65,000 clones, about 90% being singletons. The sequencing used CD4+ or CD8+ T cells sorted from blood, collected in a trial of the OX40 agonist ivuxolimab. All receptors derive from an adult with an advanced solid tumor such as melanoma, head and neck, liver or kidney cancer.

This chain connects TRBV6-4 to TRBJ2-7; D is undetermined. The CDR3 consists of 15 residues. The V and J ends lost 0 bases and 5 bases respectively, with 14 bases between them. CDR1 and CDR2 (germline): MRHNA, SNTAGT. CDR3 sequence: CASSDSGSPTDEQYF. CDR3 DNA: TGTGCCAGCAGTGACTCGGGGTCTCCAACCGACGAGCAGTACTTC.

The chain carries TRBV6-4 and TRBJ2-7; TRBD1 is a possible D gene (5 bases). Germline CDR1 and CDR2: MRHNA and SNTAGT. The CDR3 loop spans 15 amino acids. With 3 bases removed from V and 2 bases from J, the gap between germline ends came to 14 bases. CDR3 coding DNA: TGTGCCAGCAGTGATCGACGAGACAGTCCCTACGAGCAGTACTTC. It is translated as CASSDRRDSPYEQYF.

This chain links TRBV7-2 with TRBJ2-5; D is unresolved. The last part of the DNA fits TRBJ2-7 better; the J call may be wrong. In germline, CDR1 is SGHTA, CDR2 FQGNSA. The CDR3 is 13 amino acids. The CDR3 nucleotides are TGTGCCAGCAGCAATCCGGCCTCCTACGAGCAGTACTTC. Amino acid sequence: CASSNPASYEQYF.

The chain couples TRBV7-8 to TRBJ1-4; D may be TRBD1 (6 bases). Germline CDR1 is SGHVS and CDR2 is FQNEAQ. Trimming shortened V by 5 bases and J by 10 bases, and 14 bases separated the two germline ends. There are 13 residues in the CDR3. CDR3 residues: CASSHLAGAKLFF. In nucleotides, the CDR3 is TGTGCCAGCAGCCACCTTGCGGGGGCAAAACTGTTTTTT.

The chain is built from TRBV7-2 and TRBJ1-3; possibly TRBD1 for D (5 bases). The CDR3 contains 14 residues. The germline V gene encodes CDR1 SGHTA and CDR2 FQGNSA. V lost 5 bases to trimming and J lost 4 bases, with 12 bases between them. The CDR3 here is CASSPSPGGNTIYF. The CDR3 DNA sequence: TGTGCCAGCAGCCCGTCACCAGGGGGAAACACCATATATTTT.

The chain links TRBV5-5 to TRBJ1-3; D not resolved. Trimming removed 0 bases at V and 0 bases at J, with 10 bases between. This CDR3 contains 16 residues. Looked up from germline, CDR1 is SGHKS and CDR2 is YYEKEE (reference sequence). The CDR3 DNA sequence: TGTGCCAGCAGCTTGGGAGGACTCGTCTCTGGAAACACCATATATTTT. Amino acid sequence: CASSLGGLVSGNTIYF.

The chain combines TRBV2 with TRBJ2-2; 9 bases fit TRBD1. The CDR3 has 16 residues. Germline CDR1 reads SNHLY; CDR2 reads FYNNEI. V gave up 6 bases and J gave up 3 bases; unmatched junction bases: 8. This CDR3 is CASRYTGGRDTGELFF. Here the CDR3 DNA reads TGTGCCAGCAGGTACACAGGGGGCCGAGACACCGGGGAGCTGTTTTTT.

The chain recombines TRBV7-2 with TRBJ2-2; TRBD1 matches at 9 bases. This CDR3 has 14 residues. Germline values: CDR1 SGHTA, CDR2 FQGNSA. The trim removed 3 bases at V and 9 bases at J, leaving 5 bases unmatched. The CDR3 region has the DNA TGTGCCAGCAGCTTTGGGACAGGGTGGAGGGAGCTGTTTTTT. Its protein product is CASSFGTGWRELFF.

This clone was detected once. The chain couples TRBV5-1 to TRBJ1-1; TRBD1 is a possible D gene (5 bases). Looked up from germline, CDR1 is SGHRS and CDR2 is YFSETQ. Trimming shortened V by 2 bases and J by 1 base, and 15 bases separated the two germline ends. The CDR3 is made up of 16 amino acids. The CDR3, as DNA: TGCGCCAGCAGCTTCGAGCCCTCGGGGCGGAACACTGAAGCTTTCTTT. The encoded protein is CASSFEPSGRNTEAFF.

J is TRBJ1-2 and V is TRBV12-5; D ambiguous. Trimming took off 7 bases at V and 8 bases at J, with 17 bases between the two ends. This CDR3 is built from 13 residues. CDR1 and CDR2 from the germline V gene are LGHNT and FRNRAP. The CDR3 loop is CASASLGPLGYTF. The DNA for the CDR3 is TGTGCTAGTGCCTCCCTAGGTCCGCTCGGCTACACCTTC.

This chain connects TRBV5-6 to TRBJ2-7; the D call may be TRBD1 or TRBD2 (5 bases each). This CDR3 contains 14 residues. Germline V CDR1 and CDR2: SGHDT, YYEEEE. Trimming left V 0 bases short and J 2 bases short, with 9 bases between. The chain's CDR3 is CASSLDWGTYEQYF. In nucleotides, the CDR3 is TGTGCCAGCAGCTTGGATTGGGGGACCTACGAGCAGTACTTC.

This sequence joins TRBV28 and TRBJ2-3; the D gene is possibly TRBD2 (6 bases). Germline CDR1 and CDR2: MDHEN and SYDVKM. The CDR3 spans 16 residues. Trimming removed 5 bases at V and 5 bases at J, with 20 bases between. CDR3 in DNA: TGTGCCAGCAGTCCGTTTGAGGACTCCGGGAGAGATACGCAGTATTTT. It yields the protein CASSPFEDSGRDTQYF.

This rearrangement joins TRBV18 to TRBJ1-6; tentative D call: TRBD1 (6 bases). The ends were cut back, 6 bases at V and 16 bases at J, with 19 bases in the middle. CDR1 is KGHSH and CDR2 is LQKENI in the germline V gene. The CDR3 length is 13 residues. The CDR3 DNA reads as TGTGCCAGCTCCAATAGACAGGATGAAGGTCTCCACTTT. Its translation: CASSNRQDEGLHF.

This chain uses TRBV28 with TRBJ2-7; D is ambiguous. V lost 6 bases, J lost 0 bases, and 12 bases lay in between. Germline V gene lookup returns CDR1 MDHEN and CDR2 SYDVKM. The CDR3 covers 14 residues. The CDR3 is CASSLSLSSYEQYF. DNA of the CDR3: TGTGCCAGCAGCCTTTCGTTGAGCTCCTACGAGCAGTACTTC.

The chain recombines TRBV7-6 with TRBJ2-1, with 8 nucleotides matching TRBD1. J was trimmed by 7 bases and V by 1 base; bases with no gene match: 12. Germline CDR1 SGHVS, CDR2 FNYEAQ. The CDR3 runs to 17 residues. Written as DNA, the CDR3 is TGTGCCAGCAGCTTAGTTCAGGGGGCAAGGGGTGGGAATGAGCAGTTCTTC. This sequence encodes CASSLVQGARGGNEQFF. The full variable domain, with the rest looked up from reference TRBV7-6 and TRBJ2-1, is GAGVSQSPRYKVTKRGQDVALRCDPISGHVSLYWYRQALGQGPEFLTYFNYEAQQDKSGLPNDRFSAERPEGSISTLTIQRTEQRDSAMYRCASSLVQGARGGNEQFFGPGTRLTVL.

The chain has TRBV18 and TRBJ1-1; 7 bases fit TRBD1. The V and J ends lost 6 bases and 1 base, in that order; junction bases with no gene match: 8. Per the germline V gene, CDR1 is KGHSH and CDR2 is LQKENI. The CDR3 totals 15 residues. CDR3 bases: TGTGCCAGCTCCGCACAACAGGGGAGGAACACTGAAGCTTTCTTT. Translated, it gives CASSAQQGRNTEAFF. Variable domain in full (rest from reference TRBV18 and TRBJ1-1): NAGVMQNPRHLVRRRGQEARLRCSPMKGHSHVYWYRQLPEEGLKFMVYLQKENIIDESGMPKERFSAEFPKEGPSILRIQQVVRGDSAAYFCASSAQQGRNTEAFFGQGTRLTVV.

The chain couples TRBV7-3 to TRBJ2-2; 7 bases align to TRBD2. CDR1 is SGHTA, CDR2 FQGTGA, per germline. The CDR3 covers 14 residues. V lost 2 bases and J lost 5; bases outside the gene matches: 2. The chain's CDR3 is CASSLSGLTGELFF. As DNA, the CDR3 is TGTGCCAGCAGCTTATCGGGACTAACCGGGGAGCTGTTTTTT.

The chain couples TRBV29-1 to TRBJ1-1, with D perhaps TRBD1 (6 bases). The CDR3 runs 13 residues. V lost 6 bases and J 0 bases, leaving 11 bases between the germline ends. CDR1 and CDR2 (germline): SQVTM, ANQGSEA. Here the CDR3 reads CSVSGHLNTEAFF. The DNA for the CDR3 is TGCAGCGTGTCGGGACACTTGAACACTGAAGCTTTCTTT.

DNA for the CDR3: TGCGCCAGCAGCTTGGGACTAGCGAGCTACAATGAGCAGTTCTTC. It is translated as CASSLGLASYNEQFF. The V gene is TRBV5-1, the J gene TRBJ2-1, with TRBD2 identical over 8 bases. The CDR3 is 15 amino acids. Germline CDR1 SGHRS, CDR2 YFSETQ. V was pared by 0 bases and J by 3 bases, with 2 bases of the junction left unmatched. Supplemented by reference TRBV5-1 and TRBJ2-1, the full variable domain reads KAGVTQTPRYLIKTRGQQVTLSCSPISGHRSVSWYQQTPGQGLQFLFEYFSETQRNKGNFPGRFSGRQFSNSRSEMNVSTLELGDSALYLCASSLGLASYNEQFFGPGTRLTVL.

This chain joins TRBV9 and TRBJ2-5; 9 bases align to TRBD1. This CDR3 is built from 15 residues. Losses at the gene ends were 4 bases for V and 5 bases for J; bases not matched to a gene: 9. Germline-derived CDR1 and CDR2 are SGDLS and YYNGEE. DNA of the CDR3: TGTGCCAGCAGCACACAAAGGACAGGGGCCGAGACCCAGTACTTC. Translated: CASSTQRTGAETQYF. Variable domain in full (rest from reference TRBV9 and TRBJ2-5): DSGVTQTPKHLITATGQRVTLRCSPRSGDLSVYWYQQSLDQGLQFLIQYYNGEERAKGNILERFSAQQFPDLHSELNLSSLELGDSALYFCASSTQRTGAETQYFGPGTRLLVL.

This clone was counted only a few times. V is TRBV5-4 and J is TRBJ2-5, with TRBD1 matching 10 bases. The germline gives CDR1 SGHNT, CDR2 YYREEE (reference sequence). V shed 4 bases, J shed 5 bases, and the junction held 14 bases outside the gene matches. This CDR3 spans 17 amino acids. CDR3 sequence (DNA): TGTGCCAGCAGCCAAGGGACAGGGGACGCGGGGTTTGAGACCCAGTACTTC. This sequence encodes CASSQGTGDAGFETQYF.

The gene calls are TRBV5-6 and TRBJ2-7, with 7 bases aligning to TRBD2. J lost 3 bases, V lost 4 bases, and 4 bases had no gene match. Looked up from germline, CDR1 is SGHDT and CDR2 is YYEEEE. This CDR3 spans 13 amino acids. As DNA, the CDR3 is TGTGCCAGCAGCCCTCCTAGCGGCTACGAGCAGTACTTC. Protein: CASSPPSGYEQYF. Full variable domain (rest looked up from reference TRBV5-6 and TRBJ2-7): DAGVTQSPTHLIKTRGQQVTLRCSPKSGHDTVSWYQQALGQGPQFIFQYYEEEERQRGNFPDRFSGHQFPNYSSELNVNALLLGDSALYLCASSPPSGYEQYFGPGTRLTVT.

The chain recombines TRBV19 with TRBJ2-3, with 7 positions matching TRBD1. The J segment lost 9 bases and the V segment lost 5 bases, leaving 11 bases of the junction unmatched. This CDR3 has 14 amino acids. CDR1 is LNHDA, CDR2 SQIVND, per germline (reference sequence). CDR3 loop: CASSSQQGSGTQYF. In DNA, the CDR3 is TGTGCCAGTAGTTCCCAACAGGGGTCAGGAACGCAGTATTTT.